This T cell receptor beta chain was retrieved from a study of T cells after yellow fever vaccination. Regarding the study as a whole: There was a possibility that FACS-sorted repertoires contained abundant clonotypes contaminating from the bulk population. Subsequent to the booster, the majority of primary-vaccination clones reappeared (96% CD4, 85% to 90% CD8).

The V gene's germline CDR1 is SGHTA and CDR2 FQGNSA. The CDR3 contains 10 residues. V lost 1 base to trimming and J lost 11 bases, with 5 bases between them. TCRdb re-called the 5' RACE reads through MiXCR, storing one row per CDR3 protein. The repertoire holds 550,000 to 750,000 distinct CDR3 sequences, roughly 12% seen once, with about 14% in the top ten. This clonotype occurred a few times. Its antigen is not identified. The sequence was collected from a man aged 25-45 years who received the YFV17D yellow fever vaccine. The chain links TRBV7-2 to TRBJ1-1; D not resolved. The specimen comprised PBMCs, sampled on the day of the yellow fever booster vaccination. CDR3 sequence reads: CASSLVTAFF. DNA of the CDR3: TGTGCCAGCAGCTTAGTTACGGCTTTCTTT.